Here is one T cell receptor (beta chain) with its context. Its antigen is still unknown. The CDR3 consists of 13 residues. In germline, CDR1 is LGHDT, CDR2 YNNKEL (reference sequence). The V gene lost 4 bases and the J gene lost 3 bases, with 9 bases spanning the gap. Method: immunoSEQ multiplex PCR; TCRdb's copy keeps in-frame clones and lacks some. The sample carries more than 85,000 clones, roughly 89% recorded once. The sample belongs to a study of T cell responses to AZD1222 COVID-19 vaccine. Notes on the study in general: Baseline seropositivity characterized only a handful of AZD1222 recipients. Two doses of AZD1222 preceded a rise in Spike-specific TCR breadth and depth.

Sequenced material: peripheral blood, taken 28 days after the second AZD1222 dose. The chain joins TRBV3-1 (or the pseudogene TRBV3-2) to TRBJ1-1; D ambiguous. This receptor was identified in an adult who received the AZD1222 COVID-19 vaccine. CDR3 sequence: CASSPLMDTEAFF. CDR3 DNA sequence: TGTGCCAGCAGCCCCCTGATGGACACTGAAGCTTTCTTT.